This T cell receptor (beta chain) was obtained from a study of blood T cells in healthy people across ages. Concerning this clonotype itself: Its cognate antigen is unknown.

Study-wide results and caveats: In the absence of known donor CMV status, changes in expanded clonotypes were possibly confounded.

Alongside a J-beta primer mix, a sample-barcoded 5' primer served in a second PCR lasting 7 to 11 cycles. TCRdb processed the 5' RACE reads anew with MiXCR; each CDR3 protein has one entry. The repertoire holds some 1.7 million distinct CDR3 sequences, with about 30% as singletons. Samples each had at least 5 micrograms of total RNA extracted. The TCR comes from a woman aged 30 to 39 in good health. Input material: blood.

The CDR3 bases are TGTGCCAGCAGATATCGTAGTGGCGGGGCCAACGTCCTGACTTTC. Its protein product is CASRYRSGGANVLTF. The chain employs TRBV28 and TRBJ2-6; D not resolved. Germline CDR1 MDHEN, CDR2 SYDVKM. Trimming cost V 6 bases and J 4 bases, with 13 bases left between them. The CDR3 runs 15 residues.